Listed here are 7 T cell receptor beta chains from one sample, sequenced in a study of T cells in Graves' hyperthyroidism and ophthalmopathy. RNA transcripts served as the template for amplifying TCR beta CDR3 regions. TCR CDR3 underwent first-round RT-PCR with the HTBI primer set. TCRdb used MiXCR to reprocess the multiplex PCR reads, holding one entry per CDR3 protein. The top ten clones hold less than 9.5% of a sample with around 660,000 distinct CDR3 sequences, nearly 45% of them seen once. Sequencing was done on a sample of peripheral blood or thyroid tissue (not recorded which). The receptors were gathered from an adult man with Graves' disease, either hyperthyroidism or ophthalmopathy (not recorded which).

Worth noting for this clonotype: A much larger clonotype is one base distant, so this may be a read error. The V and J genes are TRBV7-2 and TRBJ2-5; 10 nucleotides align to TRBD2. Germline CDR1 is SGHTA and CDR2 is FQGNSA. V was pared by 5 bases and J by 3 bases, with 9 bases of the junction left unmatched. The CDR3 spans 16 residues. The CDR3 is CASSLERGGSKETQYF. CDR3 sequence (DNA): TGTGCCAGCAGCCTAGAGCGGGGGGGATCCAAAGAGACCCAGTACTTC.

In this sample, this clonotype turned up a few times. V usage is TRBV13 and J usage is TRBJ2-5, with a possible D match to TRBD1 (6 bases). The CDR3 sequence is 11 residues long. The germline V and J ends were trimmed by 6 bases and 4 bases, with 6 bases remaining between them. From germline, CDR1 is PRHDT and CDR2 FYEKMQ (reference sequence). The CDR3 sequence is CASRTGETQYF. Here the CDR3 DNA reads TGTGCCAGCAGGACAGGAGAGACCCAGTACTTC.

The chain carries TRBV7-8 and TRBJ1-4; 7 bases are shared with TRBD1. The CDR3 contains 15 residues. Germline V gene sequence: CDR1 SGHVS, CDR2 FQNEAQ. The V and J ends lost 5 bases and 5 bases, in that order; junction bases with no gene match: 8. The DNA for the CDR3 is TGTGCCAGCAGCCAGGCTGACAGGGACAATGAAAAACTGTTTTTT. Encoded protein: CASSQADRDNEKLFF.

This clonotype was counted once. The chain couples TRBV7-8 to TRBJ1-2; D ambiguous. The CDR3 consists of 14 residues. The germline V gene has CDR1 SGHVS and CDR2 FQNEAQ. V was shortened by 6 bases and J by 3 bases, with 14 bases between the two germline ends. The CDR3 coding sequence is TGTGCCAGCAGTTTATTTCGTCGGGACTATGGCTACACCTTC. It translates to CASSLFRRDYGYTF. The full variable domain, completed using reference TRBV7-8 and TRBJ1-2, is GAGVSQSPRYKVAKRGQDVALRCDPISGHVSLFWYQQALGQGPEFLTYFQNEAQLDKSGLPSDRFFAERPEGSVSTLKIQRTQQEDSAVYLCASSLFRRDYGYTFGSGTRLTVV.

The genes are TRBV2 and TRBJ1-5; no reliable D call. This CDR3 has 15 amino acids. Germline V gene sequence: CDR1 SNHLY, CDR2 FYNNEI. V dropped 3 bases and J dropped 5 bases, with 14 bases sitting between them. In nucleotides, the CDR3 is TGTGCCAGCAGTGACGGACGCCGCACCTATCAGCCCCAGCATTTT. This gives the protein CASSDGRRTYQPQHF.

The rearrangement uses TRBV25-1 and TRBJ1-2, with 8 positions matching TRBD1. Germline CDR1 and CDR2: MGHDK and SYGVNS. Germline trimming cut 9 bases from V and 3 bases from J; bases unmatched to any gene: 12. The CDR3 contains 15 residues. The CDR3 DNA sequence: TGTGCCAGTCAGACAGGGGACATGTCTTACTATGGCTACACCTTC. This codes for CASQTGDMSYYGYTF.

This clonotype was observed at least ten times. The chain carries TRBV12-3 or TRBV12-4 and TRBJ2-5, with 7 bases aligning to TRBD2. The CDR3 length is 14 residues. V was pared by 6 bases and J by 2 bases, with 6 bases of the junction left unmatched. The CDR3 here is CASSGGGAQETQYF. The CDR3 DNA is TGTGCCAGCAGCGGCGGGGGAGCACAAGAGACCCAGTACTTC.